These 23 T cell receptor beta chains were sequenced from one sample in a study of early T cells in non-severe SARS-CoV-2 infection. TCRdb fed the 5' RACE reads into MiXCR, producing one record per CDR3 protein. The data contain some 71,000 distinct CDR3 sequences, over 9.5% of them singletons. The sequencing input was whole blood. These receptors all stem from an adult who was a healthcare worker with PCR-confirmed SARS-CoV-2 infection or an uninfected control (not recorded which).

The chain employs TRBV20-1 and TRBJ2-3; D not certain. V lost 1 base to trimming and J lost 0 bases, with 14 bases between them. The germline V gene encodes CDR1 DFQATT and CDR2 SNEGSKA (reference sequence). The CDR3 consists of 16 residues. The CDR3 sequence is CSARAYTAASTDTQYF. The CDR3 DNA sequence: TGCAGTGCTAGAGCCTACACGGCAGCTAGCACAGATACGCAGTATTTT.

The V and J genes are TRBV6-5 and TRBJ2-3; D is undetermined. Germline V gene lookup returns CDR1 MNHEY and CDR2 SVGAGI. The CDR3 extends over 11 amino acids. Trimming left V 5 bases short and J 7 bases short, with 7 bases between. The CDR3 sequence: CASSEAHTQYF. CDR3 nucleotides: TGTGCCAGCAGTGAGGCCCATACGCAGTATTTT.

Note on this clonotype: A much larger clone sits a single nucleotide away, making a read error possible. The chain joins TRBV11-3 to TRBJ2-7, with a weak D call TRBD2 (6 bases). CDR1 is SGHNT, CDR2 YENEEA, per germline. V dropped 1 base and J dropped 6 bases, with 16 bases sitting between them. This CDR3 has 15 residues. The DNA for the CDR3 is TGTGCCAGCAGCTTAGGGAGCAGGAGGGCCATCGAGCAGTACTTC. Amino acids: CASSLGSRRAIEQYF.

This clonotype was counted a few times. The gene calls are TRBV7-2 and TRBJ1-5; TRBD1 matches 8 bases. The CDR3 has 13 amino acids. Germline CDR1 SGHTA, CDR2 FQGNSA. V lost 6 bases and J lost 10; bases outside the gene matches: 8. The CDR3 bases are TGTGCCAGCAGATCACAGGGGGGAGAACCCCAGCATTTT. Its translation is CASRSQGGEPQHF.

This clonotype was counted a few times. The chain couples TRBV12-3 or TRBV12-4 to TRBJ2-4, with 8 bases identical to TRBD1. The CDR3 covers 17 residues. Trimming cost V 5 bases and J 1 base; bases outside gene matches: 10. CDR3 sequence reads: CASSTSQGARAKNIQYF. The DNA for the CDR3 is TGTGCCAGCAGTACTTCTCAGGGGGCAAGGGCCAAAAACATTCAGTACTTC.

This clonotype showed up many times. The CDR3 DNA reads as TGTGCCAGCGGTCGCCCAACGCTCTACGAGCAGTACTTC. Amino acids: CASGRPTLYEQYF. The chain employs TRBV7-2 and TRBJ2-7; no clear D gene. Trimming took 8 bases from V and 3 from J, leaving 14 bases between them. Germline CDR1 reads SGHTA; CDR2 reads FQGNSA. The length of the CDR3 is 13 residues.

This clonotype was recorded at least ten times. V usage is TRBV9 and J usage is TRBJ2-7, with unresolved D. CDR1 and CDR2 from the germline V gene are SGDLS and YYNGEE. Trimming stripped 0 bases from V and 4 bases from J, with 8 bases between. The CDR3 sequence is 13 residues long. CDR3 coding DNA: TGTGCCAGCAGCGTAGGCGCAGAGTACGAGCAGTACTTC. It encodes CASSVGAEYEQYF.

The V and J genes are TRBV29-1 and TRBJ2-1, with D perhaps matching TRBD1 (5 bases). The CDR3 length is 13 residues. Between the trimmed V and J ends, which lost 0 bases and 9 bases, there was a span of 12 bases. Germline V gives CDR1 SQVTM, CDR2 ANQGSEA. The CDR3 sequence is CSVEEDTYSEQFF. CDR3 bases: TGCAGCGTTGAAGAGGACACATATAGTGAGCAGTTCTTC.

This clonotype was counted ten times or more. This chain connects TRBV11-2 to TRBJ1-6; the D is unclear. V was clipped by 2 bases and J by 7 bases, with 9 bases between them. Germline CDR1 reads SGHAT; CDR2 reads FQNNGV. The CDR3 sequence is 14 residues long. The CDR3 reads CASSLSGWNSPLHF. CDR3 DNA sequence: TGTGCCAGCAGCTTATCGGGATGGAATTCACCCCTCCACTTT.

This chain links TRBV7-8 with TRBJ2-7; D uncertain. CDR1 is SGHVS and CDR2 is FQNEAQ in the germline V gene. The ends were cut back, 8 bases at V and 7 bases at J, with 30 bases in the middle. This CDR3 has 17 residues. The CDR3 loop is CASFMLVVGPQPSEQYF. The CDR3 DNA is TGTGCCAGCTTTATGTTAGTGGTAGGGCCCCAACCGTCGGAGCAGTACTTC.

This clonotype showed up just a few times. The chain links TRBV5-4 to TRBJ2-7, with 12 bases that match TRBD2. The V gene end was trimmed by 4 bases and the J gene end by 1 base; junction bases not matched to a gene: 9. Germline V CDR1 and CDR2: SGHNT, YYREEE (reference sequence). The CDR3 is made up of 17 amino acids. CDR3 sequence: CASSTSSGRAVSYEQYF. For the CDR3, the DNA is TGTGCCAGCAGCACGTCTAGCGGGAGGGCCGTGTCCTACGAGCAGTACTTC.

This clonotype showed up just a few times. The chain recombines TRBV5-1 with TRBJ2-3, with a possible D match to TRBD1 (6 bases). This CDR3 region has 15 residues. Trimming pared 0 bases from V and 2 bases from J, leaving 10 bases between. Per the germline V gene, CDR1 is SGHRS and CDR2 is YFSETQ. CDR3 coding DNA: TGCGCCAGCAGCTTGGGGACAGAGACCACAGATACGCAGTATTTT. Protein: CASSLGTETTDTQYF.

This clonotype has at least ten counts. V usage is TRBV11-2 and J usage is TRBJ1-1; no clear D. The CDR3 has 12 residues. Deletions cut 2 bases from V and 1 base from J, with 2 bases between. Germline values: CDR1 SGHAT, CDR2 FQNNGV. The CDR3 loop reads CASSLWNTEAFF. The DNA of the CDR3 is TGTGCCAGCAGCTTATGGAACACTGAAGCTTTCTTT.

This clonotype was seen at least ten times. This rearrangement joins TRBV21-1 to TRBJ2-3; the DNA was not used to check the table's D call, TRBD1. TRBV21-1 is shown as a pseudogene. CDR3 length: 15 amino acids. The chain's CDR3 is CASSLPGTATDTQYF. DNA of the CDR3: TGTGCCAGCAGCCTCCCCGGGACAGCCACAGATACGCAGTATTTT.

This clonotype appeared a few times. The chain joins TRBV29-1 to TRBJ2-3; the D gene is possibly TRBD1 (6 bases). The CDR3 length is 14 residues. Germline lookup yields CDR1 SQVTM and CDR2 ANQGSEA. Deletions cut 4 bases from V and 1 base from J, with 12 bases between. CDR3 bases: TGCAGCGTTGCACAGGGTGGGGGCACAGATACGCAGTATTTT. This codes for CSVAQGGGTDTQYF.

The table lists this clonotype with a few counts. The V call is TRBV11-2, the J call TRBJ2-5; TRBD2 matches 7 bases. The CDR3 is made up of 16 amino acids. V was clipped by 5 bases and J by 1 base; unmatched bases: 10. Germline V CDR1 and CDR2: SGHAT, FQNNGV. CDR3 sequence reads: CASSPWGGVGQETQYF. The CDR3 DNA follows: TGTGCCAGCAGCCCCTGGGGGGGGGTTGGCCAAGAGACCCAGTACTTC.

The rearrangement uses TRBV3-1 and TRBJ2-1; D perhaps matches TRBD2 (5 bases). The germline V and J ends were trimmed by 0 bases and 0 bases, with 9 bases remaining between them. There are 16 residues in the CDR3. From germline, CDR1 is LGHDT and CDR2 YNNKEL (reference sequence). The CDR3 protein is CASSQDEGSSYNEQFF. DNA for the CDR3: TGTGCCAGCAGCCAAGATGAGGGAAGCTCCTACAATGAGCAGTTCTTC.

The CDR3 DNA sequence: TGTGCCAGCAGGGGGCGAGGGGAAGAAAAACTGTTTTTT. This gives the protein CASRGRGEEKLFF. The chain carries TRBV27 and TRBJ1-4; D is perhaps TRBD1 (5 bases). V lost 6 bases and J 8 bases, leaving 13 bases between the germline ends. The germline V gene encodes CDR1 MNHEY and CDR2 SMNVEV (reference sequence). This CDR3 is 13 amino acids long. Filled out from reference TRBV27 and TRBJ1-4, the complete variable domain reads EAQVTQNPRYLITVTGKKLTVTCSQNMNHEYMSWYRQDPGLGLRQIYYSMNVEVTDKGDVPEGYKVSRKEKRNFPLILESPSPNQTSLYFCASRGRGEEKLFFGSGTQLSVL.

The J gene is TRBJ2-7, the V gene TRBV13; 9 nucleotides line up with TRBD2. CDR1 is PRHDT, CDR2 FYEKMQ, per germline (reference sequence). This CDR3 region has 17 residues. V dropped 2 bases and J dropped 0; count of bases not matched to a gene: 8. The DNA of the CDR3 is TGTGCCAGCAGCTTAATGACTGCTAGCGGGGTCTCCTACGAGCAGTACTTC. Residues: CASSLMTASGVSYEQYF.

This clonotype turned up a few times. V is TRBV3-1 and J is TRBJ2-7; the D is unclear. CDR3 size: 13 residues. V was trimmed by 3 bases and J by 4 bases, leaving 10 bases between them. The V gene's germline CDR1 is LGHDT and CDR2 YNNKEL (reference sequence). DNA for the CDR3: TGTGCCAGCAGCCACCGGACGGAATACGAGCAGTACTTC. It is translated as CASSHRTEYEQYF.

This clonotype was counted between two and nine times. The J gene is TRBJ2-7, the V gene TRBV3-1; 9 nucleotides agree with TRBD2. Germline values: CDR1 LGHDT, CDR2 YNNKEL (reference sequence). The CDR3 loop spans 13 amino acids. With V trimmed by 3 bases and J by 4 bases, 1 base remained unmatched. CDR3 amino acids: CASSQRGGYEQYF. CDR3 nucleotide sequence: TGTGCCAGCAGCCAGCGGGGGGGATACGAGCAGTACTTC.

The V and J genes are TRBV3-1 and TRBJ1-2, with D perhaps TRBD1 (6 bases). CDR3 length equals 15 residues. Germline V CDR1 and CDR2: LGHDT, YNNKEL (reference sequence). V lost 1 base and J lost 0, with 9 bases in between. As DNA, the CDR3 is TGTGCCAGCAGCCAAGCAGGGGCAGCTAACTATGGCTACACCTTC. It yields the protein CASSQAGAANYGYTF.

This clonotype occurred many times. CDR3 residues: CSARKGFGNQPQHF. The CDR3, as DNA: TGCAGTGCCCGAAAGGGATTTGGCAATCAGCCCCAGCATTTT. The rearrangement links TRBV20-1 to TRBJ1-5; no clear D. Between the trimmed V and J ends, which lost 6 bases and 2 bases, there was a span of 14 bases. The CDR3 length is 14 residues. Germline CDR1 is DFQATT and CDR2 is SNEGSKA (reference sequence).